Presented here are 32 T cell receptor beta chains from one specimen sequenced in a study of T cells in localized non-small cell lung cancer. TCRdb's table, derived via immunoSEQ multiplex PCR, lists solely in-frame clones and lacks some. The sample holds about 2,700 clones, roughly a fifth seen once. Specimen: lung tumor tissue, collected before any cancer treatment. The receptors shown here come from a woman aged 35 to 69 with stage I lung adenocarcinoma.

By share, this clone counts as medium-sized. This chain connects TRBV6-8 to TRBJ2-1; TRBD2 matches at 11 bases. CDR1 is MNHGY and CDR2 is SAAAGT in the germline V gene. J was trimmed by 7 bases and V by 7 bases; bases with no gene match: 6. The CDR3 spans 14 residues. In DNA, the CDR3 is TGTGCCAGCATAGTAGCGGGGGGGCCGAATGAGCAGTTCTTC. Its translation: CASIVAGGPNEQFF.

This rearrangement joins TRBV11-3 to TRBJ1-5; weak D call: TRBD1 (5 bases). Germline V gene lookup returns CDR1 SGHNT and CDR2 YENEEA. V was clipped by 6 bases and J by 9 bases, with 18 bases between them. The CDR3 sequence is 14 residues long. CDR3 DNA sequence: TGTGCCAGCAGTCGGGACGGGGGTTCAGGGCCCCAGCATTTT. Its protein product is CASSRDGGSGPQHF.

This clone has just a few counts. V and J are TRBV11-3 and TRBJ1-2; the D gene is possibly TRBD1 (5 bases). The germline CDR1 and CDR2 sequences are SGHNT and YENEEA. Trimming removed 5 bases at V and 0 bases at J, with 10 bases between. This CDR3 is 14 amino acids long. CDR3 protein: CASSESTANYGYTF. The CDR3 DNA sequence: TGTGCCAGCAGCGAATCGACAGCTAACTATGGCTACACCTTC.

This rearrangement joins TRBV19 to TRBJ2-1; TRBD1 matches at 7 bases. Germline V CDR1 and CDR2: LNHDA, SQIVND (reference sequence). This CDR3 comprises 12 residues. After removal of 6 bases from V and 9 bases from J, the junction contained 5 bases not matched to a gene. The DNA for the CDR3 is TGTGCCAGTAGCTACAGGGGTTCTGAGCAGTTCTTC. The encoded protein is CASSYRGSEQFF.

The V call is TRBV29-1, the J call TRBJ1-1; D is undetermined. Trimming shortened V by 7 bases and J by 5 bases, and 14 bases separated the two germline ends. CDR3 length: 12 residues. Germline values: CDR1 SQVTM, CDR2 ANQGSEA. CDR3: CSGIRVETEAFF. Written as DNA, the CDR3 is TGCAGCGGAATCCGAGTAGAGACTGAAGCTTTCTTT.

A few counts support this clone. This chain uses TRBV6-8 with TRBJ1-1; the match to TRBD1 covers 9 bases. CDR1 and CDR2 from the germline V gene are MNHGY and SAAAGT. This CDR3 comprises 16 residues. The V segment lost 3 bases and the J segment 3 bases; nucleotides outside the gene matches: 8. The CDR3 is CASSYSKTGGDTEAFF. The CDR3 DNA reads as TGTGCCAGCAGTTATAGTAAGACAGGGGGTGACACTGAAGCTTTCTTT.

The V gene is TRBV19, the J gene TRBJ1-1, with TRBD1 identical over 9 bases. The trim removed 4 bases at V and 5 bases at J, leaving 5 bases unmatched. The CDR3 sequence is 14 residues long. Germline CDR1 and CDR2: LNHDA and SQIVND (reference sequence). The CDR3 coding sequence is TGTGCCAGTAGTACAGGGACAGGGTGGACTGAAGCTTTCTTT. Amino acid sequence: CASSTGTGWTEAFF.

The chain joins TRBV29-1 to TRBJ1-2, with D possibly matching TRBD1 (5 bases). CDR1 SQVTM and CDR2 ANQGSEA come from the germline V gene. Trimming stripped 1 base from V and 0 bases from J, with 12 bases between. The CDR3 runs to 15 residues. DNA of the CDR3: TGCAGCGTTGAAGGGCCACGGGACGCTAACTATGGCTACACCTTC. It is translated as CSVEGPRDANYGYTF.

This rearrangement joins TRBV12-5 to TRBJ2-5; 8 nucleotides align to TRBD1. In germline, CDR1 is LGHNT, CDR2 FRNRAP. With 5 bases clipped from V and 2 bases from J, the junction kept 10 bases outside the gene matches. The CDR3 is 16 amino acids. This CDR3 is CASGHAVDRAQETQYF. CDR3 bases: TGTGCTAGTGGTCACGCGGTGGACAGGGCACAAGAGACCCAGTACTTC.

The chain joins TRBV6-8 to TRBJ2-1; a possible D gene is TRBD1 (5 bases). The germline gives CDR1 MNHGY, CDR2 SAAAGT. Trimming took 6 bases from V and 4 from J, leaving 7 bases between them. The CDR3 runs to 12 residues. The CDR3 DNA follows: TGTGCCAGCAGGCGACAGTACAATGAGCAGTTCTTC. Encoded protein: CASRRQYNEQFF.

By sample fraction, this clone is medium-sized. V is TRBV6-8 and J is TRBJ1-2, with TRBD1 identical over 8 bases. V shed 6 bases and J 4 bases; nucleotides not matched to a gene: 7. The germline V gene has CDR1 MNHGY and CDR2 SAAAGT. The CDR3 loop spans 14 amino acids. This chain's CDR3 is CASSRGQGSYGYTF. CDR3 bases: TGTGCCAGCAGCCGCGGACAGGGAAGCTATGGCTACACCTTC.

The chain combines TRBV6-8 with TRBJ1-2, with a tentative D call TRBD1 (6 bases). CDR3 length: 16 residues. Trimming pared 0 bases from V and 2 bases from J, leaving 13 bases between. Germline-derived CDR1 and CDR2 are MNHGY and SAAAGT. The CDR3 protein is CASSYSKARGNYGYTF. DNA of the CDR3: TGTGCCAGCAGTTACTCGAAGGCCAGGGGCAACTATGGCTACACCTTC.

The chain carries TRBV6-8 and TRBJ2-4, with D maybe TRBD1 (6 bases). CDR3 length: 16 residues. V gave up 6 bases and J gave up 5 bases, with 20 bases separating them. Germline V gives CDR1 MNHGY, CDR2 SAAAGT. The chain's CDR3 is CASRGPFTGIENIQYF. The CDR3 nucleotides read TGTGCCAGCAGGGGACCTTTCACAGGGATAGAAAACATTCAGTACTTC.

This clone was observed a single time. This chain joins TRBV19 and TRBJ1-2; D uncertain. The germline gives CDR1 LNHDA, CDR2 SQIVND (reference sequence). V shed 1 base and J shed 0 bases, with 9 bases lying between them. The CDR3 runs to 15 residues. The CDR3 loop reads CASSIGTGPNYGYTF. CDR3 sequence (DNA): TGTGCCAGTAGTATAGGAACCGGGCCTAACTATGGCTACACCTTC.

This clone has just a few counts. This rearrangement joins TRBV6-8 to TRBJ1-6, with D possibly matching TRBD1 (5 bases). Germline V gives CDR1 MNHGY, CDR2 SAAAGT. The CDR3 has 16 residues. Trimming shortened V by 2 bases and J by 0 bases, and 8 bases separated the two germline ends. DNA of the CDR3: TGTGCCAGCAGTTACACAGACAGCTCCTATAATTCACCCCTCCACTTT. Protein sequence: CASSYTDSSYNSPLHF.

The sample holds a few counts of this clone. The CDR3 protein is CASSAGGGTGELFF. The CDR3 region has the DNA TGTGCCAGCAGTGCTGGGGGAGGCACCGGGGAGCTGTTTTTT. This chain links TRBV6-8 with TRBJ2-2; a weak D match, TRBD2 (6 bases). The V end was cut by 5 bases, the J end by 4 bases, with 11 bases between. This CDR3 is built from 14 residues. Per germline, CDR1 MNHGY and CDR2 SAAAGT.

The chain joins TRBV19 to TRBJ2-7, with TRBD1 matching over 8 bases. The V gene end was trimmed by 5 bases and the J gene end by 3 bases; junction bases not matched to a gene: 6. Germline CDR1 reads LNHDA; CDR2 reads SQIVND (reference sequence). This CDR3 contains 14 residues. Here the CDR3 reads CASSFQGAGYEQYF. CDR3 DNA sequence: TGTGCCAGTAGTTTCCAGGGGGCAGGCTACGAGCAGTACTTC.

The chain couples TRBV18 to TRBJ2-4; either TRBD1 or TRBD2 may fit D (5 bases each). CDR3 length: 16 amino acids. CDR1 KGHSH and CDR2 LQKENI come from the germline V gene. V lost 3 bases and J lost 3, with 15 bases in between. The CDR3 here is CASSPSEGQDKNIQYF. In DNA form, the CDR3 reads TGTGCCAGCTCACCTTCCGAGGGGCAGGACAAAAACATTCAGTACTTC.

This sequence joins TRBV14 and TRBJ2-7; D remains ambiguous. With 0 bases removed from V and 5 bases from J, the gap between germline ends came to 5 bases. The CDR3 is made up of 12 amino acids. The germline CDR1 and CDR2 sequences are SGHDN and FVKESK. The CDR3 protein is CASSQESDEQYF. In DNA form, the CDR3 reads TGTGCCAGCAGCCAAGAATCGGACGAGCAGTACTTC.

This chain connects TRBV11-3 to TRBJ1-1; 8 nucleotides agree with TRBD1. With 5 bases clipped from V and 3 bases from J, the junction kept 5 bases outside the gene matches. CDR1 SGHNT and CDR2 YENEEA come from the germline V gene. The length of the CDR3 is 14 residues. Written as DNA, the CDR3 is TGTGCCAGCAGCGATGGACAGGGCGACACTGAAGCTTTCTTT. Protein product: CASSDGQGDTEAFF.

CDR3 loop: CASSPFNQRGREQYF. In DNA, the CDR3 is TGTGCCAGCAGCCCCTTTAACCAGCGGGGTAGGGAGCAGTACTTC. This chain joins TRBV6-8 and TRBJ2-7; 7 bases align to TRBD2. The V segment lost 6 bases and the J segment 7 bases; nucleotides outside the gene matches: 15. This CDR3 has 15 amino acids. In germline, CDR1 is MNHGY, CDR2 SAAAGT.

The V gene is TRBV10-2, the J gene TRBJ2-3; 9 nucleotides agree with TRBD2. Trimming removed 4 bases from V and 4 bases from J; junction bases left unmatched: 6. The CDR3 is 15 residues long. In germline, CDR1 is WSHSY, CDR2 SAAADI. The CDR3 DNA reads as TGCGCCAGCAGTGGGGTAGCGGGGGCCCCAGATACGCAGTATTTT. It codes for CASSGVAGAPDTQYF.

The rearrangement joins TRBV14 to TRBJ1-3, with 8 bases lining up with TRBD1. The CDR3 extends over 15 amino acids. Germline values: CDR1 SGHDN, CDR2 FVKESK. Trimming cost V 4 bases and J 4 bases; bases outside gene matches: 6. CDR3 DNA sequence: TGTGCCAGCAGCCCTCGGACAGGGCGGGGAAACACCATATATTTT. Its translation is CASSPRTGRGNTIYF. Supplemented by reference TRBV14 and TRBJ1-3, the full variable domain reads EAGVTQFPSHSVIEKGQTVTLRCDPISGHDNLYWYRRVMGKEIKFLLHFVKESKQDESGMPNNRFLAERTGGTYSTLKVQPAELEDSGVYFCASSPRTGRGNTIYFGEGSWLTVV.

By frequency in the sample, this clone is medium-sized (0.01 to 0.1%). The CDR3 DNA follows: TGTGCCAGCAGCTTAGTCGGAGGGTTAGCCAAAAACATTCAGTACTTC. This encodes CASSLVGGLAKNIQYF. The chain couples TRBV11-3 to TRBJ2-4, with D maybe TRBD2 (6 bases). The CDR3 extends over 16 amino acids. Germline-derived CDR1 and CDR2 are SGHNT and YENEEA. V was shortened by 1 base and J by 0 bases, with 10 bases between the two germline ends.

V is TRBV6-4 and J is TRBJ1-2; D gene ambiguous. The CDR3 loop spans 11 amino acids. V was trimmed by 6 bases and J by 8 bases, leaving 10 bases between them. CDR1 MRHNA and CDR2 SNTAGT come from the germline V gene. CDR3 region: CASSHERGYTF. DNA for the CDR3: TGTGCCAGCAGCCACGAAAGGGGCTACACCTTC.

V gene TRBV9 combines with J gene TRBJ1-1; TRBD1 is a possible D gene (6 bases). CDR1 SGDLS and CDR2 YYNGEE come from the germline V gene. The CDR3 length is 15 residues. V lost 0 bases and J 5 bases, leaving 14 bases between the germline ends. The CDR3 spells CASSVGIGGVTEAFF. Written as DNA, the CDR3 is TGTGCCAGCAGCGTAGGAATAGGGGGTGTTACTGAAGCTTTCTTT.

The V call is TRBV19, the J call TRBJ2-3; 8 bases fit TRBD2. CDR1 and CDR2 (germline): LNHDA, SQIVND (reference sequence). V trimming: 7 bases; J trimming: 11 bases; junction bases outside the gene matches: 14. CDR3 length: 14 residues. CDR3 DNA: TGTGCCAGTACCCCCCGGGGGGGCGGCTATTTGCAGTATTTT. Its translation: CASTPRGGGYLQYF. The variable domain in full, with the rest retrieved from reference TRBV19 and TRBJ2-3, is DGGITQSPKYLFRKEGQNVTLSCEQNLNHDAMYWYRQDPGQGLRLIYYSQIVNDFQKGDIAEGYSVSREKKESFPLTVTSAQKNPTAFYLCASTPRGGGYLQYFGPGTRLTVL.

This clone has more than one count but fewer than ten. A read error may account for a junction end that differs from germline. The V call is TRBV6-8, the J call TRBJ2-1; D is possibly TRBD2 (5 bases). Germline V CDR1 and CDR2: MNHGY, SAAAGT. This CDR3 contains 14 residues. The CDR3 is CASSDSGWGDEQFF. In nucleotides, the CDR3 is TGTGCCAGCAGTGACTCGGGTTGGGGAGATGAGCAGTTCTTC.

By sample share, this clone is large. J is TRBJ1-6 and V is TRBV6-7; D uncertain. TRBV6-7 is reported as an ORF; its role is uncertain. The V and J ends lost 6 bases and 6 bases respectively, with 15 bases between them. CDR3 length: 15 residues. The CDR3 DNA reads TGTGCCAGCAGGGCGTGGCAGGTAAGTAATTCACCCCTCCACTTT. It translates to CASRAWQVSNSPLHF.

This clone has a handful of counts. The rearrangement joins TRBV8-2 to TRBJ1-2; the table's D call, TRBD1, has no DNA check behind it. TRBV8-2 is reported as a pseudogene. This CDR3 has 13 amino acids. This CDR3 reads CASSFLGANGYTF. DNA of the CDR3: TGTGCCAGCAGTTTTTTGGGGGCGAATGGCTACACCTTC.

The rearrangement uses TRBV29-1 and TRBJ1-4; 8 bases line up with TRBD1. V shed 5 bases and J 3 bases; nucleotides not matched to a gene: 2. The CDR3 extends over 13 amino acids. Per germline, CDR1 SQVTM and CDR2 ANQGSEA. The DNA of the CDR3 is TGCAGCGTTACACAGGGGGCTAATGAAAAACTGTTTTTT. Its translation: CSVTQGANEKLFF.

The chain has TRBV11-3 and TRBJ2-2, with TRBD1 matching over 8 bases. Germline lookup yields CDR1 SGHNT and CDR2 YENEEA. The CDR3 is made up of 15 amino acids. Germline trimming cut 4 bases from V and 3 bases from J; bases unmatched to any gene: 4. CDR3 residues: CASSWLTGDTGELFF. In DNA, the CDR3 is TGTGCCAGCAGCTGGCTGACAGGGGACACCGGGGAGCTGTTTTTT.